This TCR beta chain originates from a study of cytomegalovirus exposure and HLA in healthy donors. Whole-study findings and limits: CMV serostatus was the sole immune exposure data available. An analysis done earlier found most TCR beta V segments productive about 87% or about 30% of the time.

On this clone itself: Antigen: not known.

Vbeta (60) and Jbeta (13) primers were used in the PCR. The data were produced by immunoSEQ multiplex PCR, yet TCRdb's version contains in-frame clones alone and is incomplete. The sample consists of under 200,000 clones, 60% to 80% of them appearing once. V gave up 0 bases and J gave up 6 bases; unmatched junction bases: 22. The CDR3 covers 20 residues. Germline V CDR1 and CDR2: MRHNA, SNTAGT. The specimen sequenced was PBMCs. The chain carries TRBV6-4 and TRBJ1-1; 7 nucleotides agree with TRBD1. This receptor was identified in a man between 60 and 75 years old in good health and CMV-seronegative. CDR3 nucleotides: TGTGCCAGCAGTGACTCACCCCGGGACAGTGATGAAAAGAAGGAAGCTGAAGCTTTCTTT. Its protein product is CASSDSPRDSDEKKEAEAFF.